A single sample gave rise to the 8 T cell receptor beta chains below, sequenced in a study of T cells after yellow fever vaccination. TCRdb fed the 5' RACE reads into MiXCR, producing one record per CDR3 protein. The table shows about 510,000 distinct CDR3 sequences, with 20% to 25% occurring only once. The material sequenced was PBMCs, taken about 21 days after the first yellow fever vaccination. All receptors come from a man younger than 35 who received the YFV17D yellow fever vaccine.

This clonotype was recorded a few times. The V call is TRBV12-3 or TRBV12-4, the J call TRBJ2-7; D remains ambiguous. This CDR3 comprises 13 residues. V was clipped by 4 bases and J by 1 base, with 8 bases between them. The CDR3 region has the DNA TGTGCCAGCAGTTCCAGCCGTTCCTACGAGCAGTACTTC. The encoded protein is CASSSSRSYEQYF.

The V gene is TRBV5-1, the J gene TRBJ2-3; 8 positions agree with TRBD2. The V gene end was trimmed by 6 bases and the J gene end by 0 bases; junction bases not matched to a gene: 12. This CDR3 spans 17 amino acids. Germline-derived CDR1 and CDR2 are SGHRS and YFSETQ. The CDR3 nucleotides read TGCGCCAGCACCCGAATGGGCGGGGGGCCTAGCACAGATACGCAGTATTTT. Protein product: CASTRMGGGPSTDTQYF.

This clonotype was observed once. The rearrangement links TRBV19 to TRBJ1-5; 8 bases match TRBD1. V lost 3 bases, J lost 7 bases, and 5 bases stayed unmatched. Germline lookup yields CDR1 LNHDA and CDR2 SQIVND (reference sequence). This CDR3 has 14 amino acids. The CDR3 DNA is TGTGCCAGTAGTATCAGGGGGCAGGGACAGCCCCAGCATTTT. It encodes CASSIRGQGQPQHF. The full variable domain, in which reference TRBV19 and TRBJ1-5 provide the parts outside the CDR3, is DGGITQSPKYLFRKEGQNVTLSCEQNLNHDAMYWYRQDPGQGLRLIYYSQIVNDFQKGDIAEGYSVSREKKESFPLTVTSAQKNPTAFYLCASSIRGQGQPQHFGDGTRLSIL.

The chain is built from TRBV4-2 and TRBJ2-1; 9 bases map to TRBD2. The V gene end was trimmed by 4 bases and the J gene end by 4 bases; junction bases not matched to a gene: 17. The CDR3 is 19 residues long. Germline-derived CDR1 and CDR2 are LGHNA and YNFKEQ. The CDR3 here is CASSLRSVSGGPIYNEQFF. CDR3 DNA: TGTGCCAGCAGCCTACGGTCAGTGAGCGGGGGGCCGATTTACAATGAGCAGTTCTTC.

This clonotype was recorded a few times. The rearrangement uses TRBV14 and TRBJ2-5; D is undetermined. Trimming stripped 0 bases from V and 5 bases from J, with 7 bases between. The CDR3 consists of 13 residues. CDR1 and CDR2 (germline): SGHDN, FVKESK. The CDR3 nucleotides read TGTGCCAGCAGCCAAGATAACAGTGAGACCCAGTACTTC. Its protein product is CASSQDNSETQYF.

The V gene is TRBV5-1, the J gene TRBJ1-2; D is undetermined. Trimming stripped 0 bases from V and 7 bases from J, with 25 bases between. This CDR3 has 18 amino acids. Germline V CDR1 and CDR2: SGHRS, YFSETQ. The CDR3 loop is CASSLEVLGRRTVSGYTF. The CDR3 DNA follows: TGCGCCAGCAGCTTGGAGGTGCTCGGCAGGAGAACGGTCAGTGGCTACACCTTC. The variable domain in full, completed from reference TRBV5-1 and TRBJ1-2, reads KAGVTQTPRYLIKTRGQQVTLSCSPISGHRSVSWYQQTPGQGLQFLFEYFSETQRNKGNFPGRFSGRQFSNSRSEMNVSTLELGDSALYLCASSLEVLGRRTVSGYTFGSGTRLTVV.

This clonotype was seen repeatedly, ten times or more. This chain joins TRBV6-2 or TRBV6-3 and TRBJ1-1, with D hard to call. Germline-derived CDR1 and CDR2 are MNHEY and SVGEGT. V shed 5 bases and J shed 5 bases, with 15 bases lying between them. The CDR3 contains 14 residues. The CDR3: CASSNGAGATEAFF. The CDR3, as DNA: TGTGCCAGCAGTAACGGCGCGGGAGCAACTGAAGCTTTCTTT.

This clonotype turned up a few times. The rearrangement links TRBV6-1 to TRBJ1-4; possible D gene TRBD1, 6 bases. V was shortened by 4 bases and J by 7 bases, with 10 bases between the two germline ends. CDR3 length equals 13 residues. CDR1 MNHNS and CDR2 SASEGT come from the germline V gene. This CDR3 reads CASSATGREKLFF. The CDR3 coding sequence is TGTGCCAGCAGTGCGACAGGTCGTGAAAAACTGTTTTTT.